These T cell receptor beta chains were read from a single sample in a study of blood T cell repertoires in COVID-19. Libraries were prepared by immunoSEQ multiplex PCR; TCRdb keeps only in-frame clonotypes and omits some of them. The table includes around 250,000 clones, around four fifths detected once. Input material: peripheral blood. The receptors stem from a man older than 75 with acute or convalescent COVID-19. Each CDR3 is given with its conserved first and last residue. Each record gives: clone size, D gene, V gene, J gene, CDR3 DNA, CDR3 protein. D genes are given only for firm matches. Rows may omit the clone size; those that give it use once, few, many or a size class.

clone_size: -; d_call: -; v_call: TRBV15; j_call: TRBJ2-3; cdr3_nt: TGTGCCACCAGCAGGGGGCCCCAAGGAACAGATACGCAGTATTTT; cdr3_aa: CATSRGPQGTDTQYF
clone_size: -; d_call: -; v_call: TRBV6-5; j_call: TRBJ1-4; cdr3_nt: TGTGCCACGTCGGGGGTTCATAATGAAAAACTGTTTTTT; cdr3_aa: CATSGVHNEKLFF
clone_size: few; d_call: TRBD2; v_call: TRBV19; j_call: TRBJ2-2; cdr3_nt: TGTGCCAGTAGTACCAAGGCCATACTAGCGGGAGGGCGGGACACCGGGGAGCTGTTTTTT; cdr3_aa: CASSTKAILAGGRDTGELFF
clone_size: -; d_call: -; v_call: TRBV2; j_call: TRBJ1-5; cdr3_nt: TGTGCCAGCAGTGAACTGGCTAATCAGCCCCAGCATTTT; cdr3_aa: CASSELANQPQHF
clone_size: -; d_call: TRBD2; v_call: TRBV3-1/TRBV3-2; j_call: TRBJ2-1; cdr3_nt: TGTGCCAGCAGCCAAGGGTCAGCGGGAATTCTCAATGAGCAGTTCTTC; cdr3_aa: CASSQGSAGILNEQFF
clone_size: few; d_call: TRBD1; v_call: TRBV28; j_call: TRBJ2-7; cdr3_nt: TGTGCCAGCTTTGGACAGGGGGTCTCCTACGAGCAGTACTTC; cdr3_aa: CASFGQGVSYEQYF
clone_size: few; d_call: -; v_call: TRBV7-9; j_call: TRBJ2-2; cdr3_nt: TGTGCCAGCAGCTTAATTTTCGGCACCGGGGAGCTGTTTTTT; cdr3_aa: CASSLIFGTGELFF
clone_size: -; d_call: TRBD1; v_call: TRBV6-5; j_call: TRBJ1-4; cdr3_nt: TGTGCCAGCAGGCGACAGGGGGCGAATGAAAAACTGTTTTTT; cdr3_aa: CASRRQGANEKLFF
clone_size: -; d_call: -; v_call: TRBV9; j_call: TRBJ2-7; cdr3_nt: TGTGCCAGCAGCGTAGGTCCCATACTGGCCTACGAGCAGTACTTC; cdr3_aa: CASSVGPILAYEQYF
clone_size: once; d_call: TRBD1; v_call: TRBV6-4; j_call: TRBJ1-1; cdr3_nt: TGTGCCAGCAGCCCACAGGGGGCAGGGACTGAAGCTTTCTTT; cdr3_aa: CASSPQGAGTEAFF
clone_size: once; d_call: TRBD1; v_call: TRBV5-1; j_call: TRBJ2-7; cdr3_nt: TGCGCCAGCAGCCTAGGGGCCGGGACAGTAGTCCTCGATCAGTACTTC; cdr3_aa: CASSLGAGTVVLDQYF
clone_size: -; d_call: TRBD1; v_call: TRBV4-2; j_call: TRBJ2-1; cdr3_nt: TGTGCCAGCAGCCAGGGGACAGGGTTAGGGAATGAGCAGTTCTTC; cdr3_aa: CASSQGTGLGNEQFF
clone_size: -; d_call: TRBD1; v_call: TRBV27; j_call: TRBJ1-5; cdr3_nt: TGTGCCAGCAGTTCTAACTGGGGACAGGGGTATAGCAATCAGCCCCAGCATTTT; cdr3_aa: CASSSNWGQGYSNQPQHF
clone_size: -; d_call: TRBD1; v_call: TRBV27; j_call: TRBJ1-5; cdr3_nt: TGTGCCAGCAGTTTACTGGGTCCGACAGGGAGAGACAATCAGCCCCAGCATTTT; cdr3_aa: CASSLLGPTGRDNQPQHF
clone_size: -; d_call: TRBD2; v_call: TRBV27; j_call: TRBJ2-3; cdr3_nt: TGTGCCAGCAGTTTAAAAGCCCCGGAGAGGACTAGCGTAAGCACAGATACGCAGTATTTT; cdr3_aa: CASSLKAPERTSVSTDTQYF
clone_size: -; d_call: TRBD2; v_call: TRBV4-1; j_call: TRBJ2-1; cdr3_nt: TGCGCCAGCAGCCAAGATTGGCTAGCGGGTTACAATGAGCAGTTCTTC; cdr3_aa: CASSQDWLAGYNEQFF
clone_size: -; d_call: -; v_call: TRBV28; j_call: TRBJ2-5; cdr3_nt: TGTGCCAGCATATTTCAAGAGACCCAGTACTTC; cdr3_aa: CASIFQETQYF
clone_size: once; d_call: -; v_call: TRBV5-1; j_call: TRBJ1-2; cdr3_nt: TGCGCCAGCAGCCCTGGGGGGGGCTCTAACTATGGCTACACCTTC; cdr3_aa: CASSPGGGSNYGYTF
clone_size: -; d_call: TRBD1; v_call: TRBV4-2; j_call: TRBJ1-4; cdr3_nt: TGTGCCAGCAGCCTAGGACAGGGGAGTGAAAAACTGTTTTTT; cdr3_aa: CASSLGQGSEKLFF
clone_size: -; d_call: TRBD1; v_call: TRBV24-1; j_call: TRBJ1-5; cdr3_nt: TGTGCCACCAGTGATTCCCGAGATGGACAGGGGGATCAGCCCCAGCATTTT; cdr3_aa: CATSDSRDGQGDQPQHF
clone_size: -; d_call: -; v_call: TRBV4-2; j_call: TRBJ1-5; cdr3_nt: TGTGCCAGCAGCCAAGACGGAGCGATTCATCAGCCCCAGCATTTT; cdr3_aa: CASSQDGAIHQPQHF
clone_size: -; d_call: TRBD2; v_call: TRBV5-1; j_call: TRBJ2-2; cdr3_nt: TGCGCCAGCAGCTTAGGTTGGCTAGCGGGGGAAGGCACCGGGGAGCTGTTTTTT; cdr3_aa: CASSLGWLAGEGTGELFF
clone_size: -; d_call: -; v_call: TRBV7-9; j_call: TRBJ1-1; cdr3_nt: TGTGCCAGCAGCCCCAACGGGGGGTCGGGCACTGAAGCTTTCTTT; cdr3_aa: CASSPNGGSGTEAFF
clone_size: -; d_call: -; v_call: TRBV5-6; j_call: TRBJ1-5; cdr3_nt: TGTGCCAGCAGCTCTTACAGGGATCAGCCCCAGCATTTT; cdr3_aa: CASSSYRDQPQHF
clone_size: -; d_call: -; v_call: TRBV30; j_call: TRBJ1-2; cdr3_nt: TGTGCCTGGAGCTGGGACAAGTGGTATGGCTACACCTTC; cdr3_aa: CAWSWDKWYGYTF
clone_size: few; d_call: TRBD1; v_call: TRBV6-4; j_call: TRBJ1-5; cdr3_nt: TGTGCCAGCAGTGACTCGAAAATAGGCAGGGGGAATCAGCCCCAGCATTTT; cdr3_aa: CASSDSKIGRGNQPQHF
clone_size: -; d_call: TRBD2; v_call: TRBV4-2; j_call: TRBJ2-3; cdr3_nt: TGTGCCAGCAGCCAGGGGACTAGCGGGGGTGTGGGCACAGATACGCAGTATTTT; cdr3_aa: CASSQGTSGGVGTDTQYF
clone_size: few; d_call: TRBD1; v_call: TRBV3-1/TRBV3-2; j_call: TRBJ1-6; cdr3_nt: TGTGCCAGCAGCCCGCGGACAGGGACGAGCTCCTATAATTCACCCCTCCACTTT; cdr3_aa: CASSPRTGTSSYNSPLHF